The 5 T cell receptor beta chains in this list originate from one sample, sequenced in a study of T cell changes during pregnancy in multiple sclerosis. Sequencing used immunoSEQ multiplex PCR; TCRdb keeps in-frame clones, though not all of them. The repertoire holds approximately 50,000 clones, with 80% to 95% as singletons. This specimen was CD4+ T cells from peripheral blood mononuclear cells, taken in the third trimester of pregnancy. The receptor set was obtained from a female donor with multiple sclerosis, enrolled in a pregnancy study.

This chain connects TRBV27 to TRBJ2-7; perhaps TRBD1 as D (5 bases). Trimming stripped 2 bases from V and 5 bases from J, with 10 bases between. This CDR3 contains 13 residues. In germline, CDR1 is MNHEY, CDR2 SMNVEV (reference sequence). Here the CDR3 DNA reads TGTGCCAGCAGTTTACAGGGCCCTGACGAGCAGTACTTC. This translates into CASSLQGPDEQYF.

V and J are TRBV18 and TRBJ2-2; no clear D. This CDR3 spans 14 amino acids. V shed 2 bases and J shed 4 bases, with 8 bases lying between them. Per the germline V gene, CDR1 is KGHSH and CDR2 is LQKENI. In DNA form, the CDR3 reads TGTGCCAGCTCACCAGTTCCGGGCACCGGGGAGCTGTTTTTT. It yields the protein CASSPVPGTGELFF.

The chain combines TRBV5-6 with TRBJ2-7; D is uncertain. This CDR3 has 14 residues. Germline V gene lookup returns CDR1 SGHDT and CDR2 YYEEEE. Trimming cost V 4 bases and J 7 bases, with 18 bases left between them. The CDR3 is CASSRPPDNIEQYF. DNA for the CDR3: TGTGCCAGCAGCCGTCCCCCTGACAACATTGAGCAGTACTTC.

The chain has TRBV27 and TRBJ1-1; weak D call: TRBD1 (5 bases). The CDR3 consists of 13 residues. Trimming stripped 2 bases from V and 6 bases from J, with 10 bases between. The germline gives CDR1 MNHEY, CDR2 SMNVEV (reference sequence). CDR3 DNA sequence: TGTGCCAGCAGTTTACTTGCGGGGCCTGAAGCTTTCTTT. Protein sequence: CASSLLAGPEAFF.

The rearrangement links TRBV6-1 to TRBJ1-1; no firm D call. CDR1 is MNHNS, CDR2 SASEGT, per germline. The V end was cut by 10 bases, the J end by 0 bases, with 12 bases between. The CDR3 extends over 13 amino acids. CDR3 DNA sequence: TGTGCCAACAAACAGTATATGAACACTGAAGCTTTCTTT. Translating gives CANKQYMNTEAFF.